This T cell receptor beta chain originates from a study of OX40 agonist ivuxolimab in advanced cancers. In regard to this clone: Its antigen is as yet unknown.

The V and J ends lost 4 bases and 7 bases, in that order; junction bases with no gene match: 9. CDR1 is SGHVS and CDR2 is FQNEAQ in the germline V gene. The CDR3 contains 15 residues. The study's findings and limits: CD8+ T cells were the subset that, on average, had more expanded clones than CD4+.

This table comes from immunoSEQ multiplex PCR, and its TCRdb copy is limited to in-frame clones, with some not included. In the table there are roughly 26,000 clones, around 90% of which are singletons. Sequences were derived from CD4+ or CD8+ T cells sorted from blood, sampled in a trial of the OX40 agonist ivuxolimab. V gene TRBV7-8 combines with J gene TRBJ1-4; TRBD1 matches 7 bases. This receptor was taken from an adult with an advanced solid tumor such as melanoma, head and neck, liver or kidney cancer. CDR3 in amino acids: CASSSRQGAGEKLFF. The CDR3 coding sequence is TGTGCCAGCAGCTCTCGACAGGGCGCTGGTGAAAAACTGTTTTTT.